This TCR beta chain is drawn from a study of blood T cell repertoires in COVID-19. Across the whole study: There were acute and convalescent COVID-19 samples, and they came from the United States, Italy and Spain.

Libraries were prepared by immunoSEQ multiplex PCR; TCRdb keeps only in-frame clonotypes and omits some of them. This table has more than 200,000 clones, around 90% appearing once. The V and J ends lost 3 bases and 10 bases, in that order; junction bases with no gene match: 4. CDR3 size: 14 residues. The germline V gene has CDR1 LNHDA and CDR2 SQIVND (reference sequence). The TCR was taken from a man between 25 and 39 years old with COVID-19, enrolled during active disease. This chain connects TRBV19 to TRBJ1-6; 9 nucleotides line up with TRBD1. Sequenced input: peripheral blood. CDR3 protein: CASSMVTGGSPLHF. The CDR3 coding sequence is TGTGCCAGTAGTATGGTGACAGGGGGGTCACCCCTCCACTTT.